The next 31 T cell receptor beta chains were all read from a single sample in a study of Ad26.COV2.S vaccination and SARS-CoV-2 variants. Indicated treatment: 15 to 20 received Ad26.COV2.S at low or high dose, single or two shots; several received placebo; per-sample allocation not given. Sample collection was performed on day 63 after the first vaccine or placebo injection. Repertoires were generated with immunoSEQ multiplex PCR, while TCRdb's copy carries only in-frame clones and drops some. The sample lists around 240,000 clones, 85% to 90% occurring once. Sequenced here: peripheral blood, sampled in a trial of Ad26.COV2.S vaccine versus placebo. Receptors originate from a person aged 18-60 years who received the Ad26.COV2.S COVID-19 vaccine or a placebo.

The V gene is TRBV18, the J gene TRBJ2-3, with D possibly being TRBD2 (5 bases). CDR3 length equals 13 residues. Germline CDR1 reads KGHSH; CDR2 reads LQKENI. The V and J ends lost 4 bases and 5 bases respectively, with 10 bases between them. The CDR3 sequence: CASSRIEGDTQYF. The CDR3 DNA sequence: TGTGCCAGCTCACGAATCGAGGGAGATACGCAGTATTTT.

This clone has a single count. The chain is built from TRBV19 and TRBJ1-5; TRBD1 matches at 8 bases. The CDR3 length is 14 residues. Germline CDR1 reads LNHDA; CDR2 reads SQIVND (reference sequence). Losses at the gene ends were 7 bases for V and 2 bases for J; bases not matched to a gene: 4. CDR3 in amino acids: CASNPTGGNQPQHF. In DNA form, the CDR3 reads TGTGCCAGTAACCCGACAGGGGGCAATCAGCCCCAGCATTTT.

The V and J genes are TRBV29-1 and TRBJ2-5; maybe TRBD1 (5 bases). This CDR3 contains 14 residues. The V gene's germline CDR1 is SQVTM and CDR2 ANQGSEA. Trimming took off 1 base at V and 2 bases at J, with 11 bases between the two ends. The CDR3 protein is CSVEGLRGQETQYF. CDR3 coding DNA: TGCAGCGTTGAAGGTCTAAGGGGTCAAGAGACCCAGTACTTC.

The V gene is TRBV18, the J gene TRBJ2-3, with D uncertain. This CDR3 spans 14 amino acids. V gave up 2 bases and J gave up 2 bases, with 8 bases separating them. CDR1 is KGHSH, CDR2 LQKENI, per germline. The CDR3 coding sequence is TGTGCCAGCTCACCATGGCGGTTCACAGATACGCAGTATTTT. As protein: CASSPWRFTDTQYF.

V and J are TRBV2 and TRBJ2-7; 11 bases line up with TRBD2. V dropped 7 bases and J dropped 0; count of bases not matched to a gene: 5. There are 15 residues in the CDR3. Germline assignment: CDR1 SNHLY and CDR2 FYNNEI. The CDR3 region has the DNA TGTGCCAGCACCAGACTAGCGGGGACCTCCTACGAGCAGTACTTC. Its protein product is CASTRLAGTSYEQYF. The whole variable domain, remainder taken from reference TRBV2 and TRBJ2-7, is EPEVTQTPSHQVTQMGQEVILRCVPISNHLYFYWYRQILGQKVEFLVSFYNNEISEKSEIFDDQFSVERPDGSNFTLKIRSTKLEDSAMYFCASTRLAGTSYEQYFGPGTRLTVT.

J is TRBJ2-6 and V is TRBV10-3; TRBD1 might be the D (6 bases). V lost 2 bases and J lost 2, with 13 bases in between. The CDR3 totals 17 residues. The V gene's germline CDR1 is ENHRY and CDR2 SYGVKD. CDR3 residues: CAISEPVTGPGANVLTF. The DNA of the CDR3 is TGTGCCATCAGTGAGCCAGTTACAGGGCCTGGGGCCAACGTCCTGACTTTC.

This chain joins TRBV4-3 and TRBJ2-7; 12 bases fit TRBD2. Germline V CDR1 and CDR2: LGHNA, YSLEER. V was pared by 2 bases and J by 6 bases, with 2 bases of the junction left unmatched. This CDR3 contains 14 residues. The CDR3 region is CASSQQGLAGEQYF. The CDR3 DNA sequence: TGCGCCAGCAGCCAACAGGGACTAGCGGGCGAGCAGTACTTC.

The rearrangement joins TRBV9 to TRBJ1-5; 7 bases align to TRBD1. The CDR3 loop spans 14 amino acids. With 2 bases clipped from V and 7 bases from J, the junction kept 6 bases outside the gene matches. In germline, CDR1 is SGDLS, CDR2 YYNGEE. CDR3 nucleotides: TGTGCCAGCAGCGTCACAGGGGTGGGCCAGCCCCAGCATTTT. This gives the protein CASSVTGVGQPQHF.

This clone has only a few counts. The V and J genes are TRBV9 and TRBJ2-1; D uncertain. This CDR3 is built from 13 residues. V was trimmed by 0 bases and J by 5 bases, leaving 6 bases between them. In germline, CDR1 is SGDLS, CDR2 YYNGEE. CDR3 sequence (DNA): TGTGCCAGCAGCGTAGGATTTGACAATGAGCAGTTCTTC. Its protein is CASSVGFDNEQFF.

This chain connects TRBV25-1 to TRBJ2-5; D is perhaps TRBD2 (7 bases). The V and J ends lost 2 bases and 5 bases respectively, with 15 bases between them. The CDR3 spans 15 residues. Germline V CDR1 and CDR2: MGHDK, SYGVNS. DNA of the CDR3: TGTGCCAGCAGTGAACCTAGAGGGGGAGGGGAGACCCAGTACTTC. It yields the protein CASSEPRGGGETQYF.

The chain is built from TRBV29-1 and TRBJ2-5, with 7 bases matching TRBD2. Germline loops: CDR1 SQVTM, CDR2 ANQGSEA. There are 11 residues in the CDR3. With 6 bases clipped from V and 7 bases from J, the junction kept 5 bases outside the gene matches. CDR3 nucleotide sequence: TGCAGCGTCCGGGGGGTCGGGACCCAGTACTTC. The encoded protein is CSVRGVGTQYF.

This chain uses TRBV10-3 with TRBJ2-7; maybe TRBD2 (6 bases). The CDR3 contains 13 residues. The V gene lost 5 bases and the J gene lost 0 bases, with 8 bases spanning the gap. The germline V gene encodes CDR1 ENHRY and CDR2 SYGVKD. DNA of the CDR3: TGTGCCATCAGTACGGGGGACTCCTACGAGCAGTACTTC. It encodes CAISTGDSYEQYF.

In its sample, this clone was seen a few times. The chain carries TRBV21-1 and TRBJ1-4; TRBD1 reflects the table's D call only, with no check against the DNA. TRBV21-1 is a pseudogene. CDR3 length equals 15 residues. CDR3 in DNA: TGTGCCAGCATCAACGGACAGGGGGAAGATGAAAAACTGTTTTTT. Translation gives CASINGQGEDEKLFF.

This chain links TRBV12-3 or TRBV12-4 with TRBJ2-7; D is tentatively TRBD1 or TRBD2 (5 bases each). The CDR3 consists of 12 residues. Trimming removed 3 bases at V and 4 bases at J, with 7 bases between. CDR3 bases: TGTGCCAGCAGTTTTGGGGGTTACGAGCAGTACTTC. Its translation: CASSFGGYEQYF.

This rearrangement joins TRBV6-6 to TRBJ2-3; 8 bases map to TRBD1. The trim removed 8 bases at V and 1 base at J, leaving 8 bases unmatched. The CDR3 loop spans 15 amino acids. In germline, CDR1 is MNHNY, CDR2 SVGAGI (reference sequence). This CDR3 is CASGDQGAGTDTQYF. The CDR3 region has the DNA TGTGCCAGCGGCGATCAGGGGGCGGGCACAGATACGCAGTATTTT.

J is TRBJ1-4 and V is TRBV30; tentatively, D is TRBD1 (6 bases). CDR3 length equals 14 residues. V was clipped by 6 bases and J by 0 bases, with 11 bases between them. In germline, CDR1 is GTSNPN, CDR2 SVGIG (reference sequence). CDR3 DNA: TGTGCCTGCGGACAGTCTTCAACTAATGAAAAACTGTTTTTT. Its protein is CACGQSSTNEKLFF.

This chain joins TRBV11-2 and TRBJ1-5, with D maybe TRBD1 (6 bases). V was clipped by 0 bases and J by 6 bases, with 12 bases between them. The CDR3 runs 15 residues. Germline assignment: CDR1 SGHAT and CDR2 FQNNGV. CDR3 DNA sequence: TGTGCCAGCAGCTTAGATGGAGGGGGAGGTCAGCCCCAGCATTTT. Translation: CASSLDGGGGQPQHF.

The rearrangement uses TRBV6-5 and TRBJ2-4; 9 positions match TRBD1. This CDR3 is built from 15 residues. Trimming at V came to 5 bases and at J to 8 bases, leaving 10 bases not matched to a gene. Germline V gene data show CDR1 as MNHEY and CDR2 as SVGAGI. The CDR3 DNA sequence: TGTGCCAGCAGTCCACAGGGGGCGGTTGCCGACATTCAGTACTTC. Protein sequence: CASSPQGAVADIQYF.

At least ten counts were recorded for this clone. J is TRBJ2-6 and V is TRBV2; unclear D gene. The V end was cut by 10 bases, the J end by 3 bases, with 16 bases between. This CDR3 has 15 amino acids. CDR1 and CDR2 from the germline V gene are SNHLY and FYNNEI. The CDR3 DNA follows: TGTGCCACCCTTCGTTGGGCTCTTGGGGCCAACGTCCTGACTTTC. Protein product: CATLRWALGANVLTF.

The chain recombines TRBV4-2 with TRBJ1-2; no definite D call. The CDR3 length is 14 residues. V lost 3 bases to trimming and J lost 6 bases, with 14 bases between them. Germline loops: CDR1 LGHNA, CDR2 YNFKEQ. The CDR3 spells CASSHPDSGNGYTF. The DNA of the CDR3 is TGTGCCAGCAGCCACCCCGACTCGGGGAATGGCTACACCTTC.

V usage is TRBV5-1 and J usage is TRBJ2-7; 7 bases are shared with TRBD2. There are 16 residues in the CDR3. Trimming removed 4 bases from V and 7 bases from J; junction bases left unmatched: 17. Germline V gives CDR1 SGHRS, CDR2 YFSETQ. The CDR3 DNA reads TGCGCCAGCAGCCCTAAGGGCGGGGAGGGCCCGCGGGAGCAGTACTTC. Its translation: CASSPKGGEGPREQYF.

V gene TRBV7-9 combines with J gene TRBJ2-7; 8 nucleotides match TRBD1. The germline V gene encodes CDR1 SEHNR and CDR2 FQNEAQ (reference sequence). The V and J ends lost 5 bases and 6 bases, in that order; junction bases with no gene match: 9. There are 14 residues in the CDR3. CDR3 sequence reads: CASSKTGVEGEQYF. The CDR3 nucleotides are TGTGCCAGCAGCAAGACAGGGGTGGAGGGCGAGCAGTACTTC. Supplemented by reference TRBV7-9 and TRBJ2-7, the full variable domain reads DTGVSQNPRHKITKRGQNVTFRCDPISEHNRLYWYRQTLGQGPEFLTYFQNEAQLEKSRLLSDRFSAERPKGSFSTLEIQRTEQGDSAMYLCASSKTGVEGEQYFGPGTRLTVT.

The chain is built from TRBV3-1 (or the pseudogene TRBV3-2) and TRBJ2-1; D unclear. This CDR3 is built from 12 residues. Germline loops: CDR1 LGHDT, CDR2 YNNKEL (reference sequence). V lost 1 base and J 8 bases, leaving 6 bases between the germline ends. The CDR3 region has the DNA TGTGCCAGCAGCCAAGGAGAGTATGAGCAGTTCTTC. Amino acids: CASSQGEYEQFF.

CDR3 DNA sequence: TGTGCCAGCAGCCGCTTTGGGACAGGGCACGACAATGAGCAGTTCTTC. This encodes CASSRFGTGHDNEQFF. The V and J genes are TRBV14 and TRBJ2-1, with TRBD1 identical over 9 bases. Per germline, CDR1 SGHDN and CDR2 FVKESK. CDR3 length: 16 amino acids. Losses at the gene ends were 4 bases for V and 5 bases for J; bases not matched to a gene: 9.

This clone was seen a handful of times. This chain connects TRBV7-3 to TRBJ2-2, with TRBD2 matching over 12 bases. Germline V gene lookup returns CDR1 SGHTA and CDR2 FQGTGA. Trimming took 2 bases from V and 7 from J; bases not matched to a gene: 8. The CDR3 is 17 residues long. The CDR3 loop reads CASSLLAGGPRSGELFF. CDR3 coding DNA: TGTGCCAGCAGCTTACTAGCGGGAGGGCCTCGGAGCGGGGAGCTGTTTTTT. Variable domain in full (rest from reference TRBV7-3 and TRBJ2-2): GAGVSQTPSNKVTEKGKYVELRCDPISGHTALYWYRQSLGQGPEFLIYFQGTGAADDSGLPNDRFFAVRPEGSVSTLKIQRTERGDSAVYLCASSLLAGGPRSGELFFGEGSRLTVL.

V and J are TRBV9 and TRBJ2-7; no definite D call. Germline loops: CDR1 SGDLS, CDR2 YYNGEE. Trimming left V 2 bases short and J 3 bases short, with 12 bases between. This CDR3 comprises 14 residues. The CDR3 DNA reads as TGTGCCAGCAGCGTTGACCTGGGCGACTACGAGCAGTACTTC. It yields the protein CASSVDLGDYEQYF.

The rearrangement joins TRBV7-2 to TRBJ2-7, with 9 positions matching TRBD1. The CDR3 extends over 16 amino acids. Germline assignment: CDR1 SGHTA and CDR2 FQGNSA. V lost 5 bases to trimming and J lost 0 bases; unmatched junction nucleotides: 8. In DNA form, the CDR3 reads TGTGCCAGCAGCCGGCGGACAGGGGAGAGCTCCTACGAGCAGTACTTC. Protein product: CASSRRTGESSYEQYF.

The V call is TRBV6-6, the J call TRBJ1-5; D gene ambiguous. CDR1 is MNHNY and CDR2 is SVGAGI in the germline V gene (reference sequence). This CDR3 contains 15 residues. V was pared by 7 bases and J by 1 base, with 14 bases between. The CDR3 DNA follows: TGTGCCAGCACCGCGGAGGGTGGGAGCAATCAGCCCCAGCATTTT. Translated: CASTAEGGSNQPQHF.

V is TRBV28 and J is TRBJ1-5; D perhaps matches TRBD1 (5 bases). V was shortened by 2 bases and J by 4 bases, with 9 bases between the two germline ends. Germline CDR1 is MDHEN and CDR2 is SYDVKM. CDR3 length: 14 amino acids. The CDR3 sequence: CASSLTPGNQPQHF. CDR3 in DNA: TGTGCCAGCAGTTTAACTCCAGGGAATCAGCCCCAGCATTTT. Full variable domain (missing parts from reference TRBV28 and TRBJ1-5): DVKVTQSSRYLVKRTGEKVFLECVQDMDHENMFWYRQDPGLGLRLIYFSYDVKMKEKGDIPEGYSVSREKKERFSLILESASTNQTSMYLCASSLTPGNQPQHFGDGTRLSIL.

The rearrangement joins TRBV6-5 to TRBJ1-1, with D tentatively TRBD1 (6 bases). Germline CDR1 MNHEY, CDR2 SVGAGI. Between the trimmed V and J ends, which lost 3 bases and 0 bases, there was a span of 11 bases. The CDR3 totals 15 residues. As DNA, the CDR3 is TGTGCCAGCAGTTATTTGACAGGAGTGAACACTGAAGCTTTCTTT. It specifies CASSYLTGVNTEAFF.

This clone was picked up one time. The rearrangement links TRBV7-2 to TRBJ1-2; D remains ambiguous. The V end lost 1 base, the J end lost 4 bases, and 10 bases lay between the germline ends. The CDR3 is 14 residues long. Germline V CDR1 and CDR2: SGHTA, FQGNSA. This chain's CDR3 is CASSLDSVAYGYTF. The CDR3, as DNA: TGTGCCAGCAGCTTAGATTCTGTCGCCTATGGCTACACCTTC.